The source of this T cell receptor beta chain is a study of cytomegalovirus exposure and HLA in healthy donors (dated by TCRdb to the late 2010s). A note on the overall study: According to an earlier analysis of around 600 of the donors, some 180 million T cells yielded some 110 million unique TCR beta sequences and less than 300 Gb of sequence data. Typing coverage varied by locus: roughly 629-630 donors for A, B, C, DRB1 and DQB1; roughly 520 for DQA1; some 610 for DPA1; approximately 490 for DPB1. To predict cytomegalovirus infection status, the study brought together high-throughput TCR immunosequencing, statistical association of individual TCRs with disease status, and machine learning. Donor age, sex, ethnicity and CMV serostatus were collected together with the repertoire data. In an earlier analysis of 587 of the donors, high-throughput TCR beta sequencing was used to judge whether each TCR beta V gene segment behaved as functional or pseudogenic. In a later genetic analysis, genome-wide SNP genotypes for about three fifths of the roughly 670 donors were used, and that subset was treated as a discovery cohort. All discovery cohort repertoires had been generated using a single sequencing platform. Roughly 300 gigabases of sequencing data and 70 million to 85 million unique TCR sequences were included in an early release covering several hundred HLA-typed donors. HLA typing included class I and class II loci at four-digit resolution. Of the approximately 370 genotyped donors, 81% were placed in the genetic ancestry cluster associated with self-reported Caucasian donors. Along with the 666-subject first cohort, a separate validation cohort of approximately 110 different subjects was used. A later analysis re-analyzed previously published TCR beta repertoires from approximately 700 donors and added high-resolution HLA genotyping to study TCR occurrence patterns. In the later analysis, no new phenotypic data were used to find candidate immune exposures; instead, reliance was placed on TCR beta sequences and their occurrence across donors. Five DR-DQ haplotypes were treated as single units for association and clustering because of strong linkage in the cohort. Using immunosequencing, the study profiled T cell repertoires from fewer than 700 subjects and related those repertoires to cytomegalovirus serostatus. Among about 360 genotyped donors of the cohort, an average of approximately 240,000 unique TCR beta nucleotide sequences were sequenced per donor, around 20% of them non-productive. The study aimed to test whether cataloging public T cell receptors could reveal signatures of past pathogen exposure.

The library was produced with the immunoSEQ multiplex PCR assay. For the multiplex PCR, a mixture combining 60 forward primers for TCR Vbeta segments and 13 reverse primers for TCR Jbeta segments was used. Amplification of the CDR3 region of rearranged TCR beta genes was performed with a multiplex PCR assay on genomic DNA. The Illumina HiSeq System was used to sequence the amplified TCR beta libraries as 87-base-pair reads. The paper's processing steps were these. In a later analysis, tens of millions of unique TCR beta chains were counted across the roughly 670 repertoires, and approximately 11 million of these chains were shared by at least two donors. To remove PCR and sequencing errors, raw reads were error-corrected and collapsed into unique sequences using a nearest-neighbor algorithm that merged closely related sequences. V, D and J gene segments were assigned by aligning CDR3 sequences to IMGT reference sequences. Each retained sequence needed at least a six-nucleotide match to both a V gene segment and a J gene segment. A rearrangement was called productive if the CDR3 had no stop codons and remained in frame with V and J, and every other rearrangement was called non-productive. Following IMGT convention, CDR3 was defined as the stretch from the second conserved V-encoded cysteine up to the conserved J-encoded phenylalanine. Sequences without an unambiguous match to a single V gene segment were excluded from the earlier analysis of approximately 560 of the donors. An earlier analysis of over 450 of the donors classified V segments as functional when productive rearrangements were above 56.7% and as segregating when the standard deviation between donors was above 5%. To diagnose cytomegalovirus status from the catalog of TCR beta chain sequences, a statistical classification framework was built. A later analysis assigned V and J genes by comparing TCR nucleotide sequences with IMGT/GENE-DB human TR gene sequences. Using the TCRdist pipeline, a later analysis assigned CDR3 sequences along with most-parsimonious VDJ recombination scenarios. In a later analysis, each TCR beta chain was defined by its CDR3 amino acid sequence together with its V-gene family, and reads without a unique V-gene family were excluded. To address suspected cross-contamination and a sequencing artifact, a later analysis removed several hundred highly shared, low-generation-probability nucleotide sequences. A later analysis calculated a clonal expansion index for each public chain from normalized within-repertoire ranks of inferred template counts. Generation probabilities in a later analysis came from a VDJ recombination model fitted to out-of-frame rearrangements, and those results were checked against IGoR. In a later analysis, TCR-TCR, TCR-HLA and TCR-CMV co-occurrence was scored with hypergeometric tests, and a repertoire-size bias correction was applied to TCR pairs. In a later analysis, false discovery rates were estimated by permuting HLA or CMV assignments 20 times. In a later analysis, co-occurring TCRs were grouped using DBSCAN, with TCRdist sequence similarity added in when clustering inside HLA-allele-positive subsets. Repertoires with fewer than 30,000 or more than 120,000 public chains, plus five repertoires with anomalous nucleotide sharing, were excluded from co-occurrence clustering. The table was pulled from immuneACCESS by TCRdb, which kept in-frame rearrangements only. Such tables lose some clones; where checked, under half of the loss comes from unresolved V genes, and the rest has no known cause. V, J and clone size are those of that table, while D and trimming were read from the DNA. In this sample the table shows about 77,000 clones, approximately 78% of which occur a single time. The ten most abundant clones make up around 3.7% of the sample.

Beyond this particular receptor, the publication reports: A cluster of highly shared sequence variants was judged likely to represent a technical artifact of the sequencing pipeline. The study listed approximately 150 TCR beta chains as associated with cytomegalovirus. Most TCR sequences were observed very rarely across donors, whereas some public TCRs were present in many individuals. Seventeen rarely observed V segments, including chromosome 9 orphons, were excluded from the earlier analysis of several hundred of the donors because counts were too low. According to the authors, the approach could potentially be generalized to other disease states and immunological phenotypes. Several of the top co-occurrence clusters appeared to be linked to parvovirus B19, influenza, CMV and Epstein-Barr virus, according to a later analysis. Immune exposure information for the cohort was limited to CMV serostatus. The classifier was reported to diagnose cytomegalovirus status with high specificity and sensitivity in both the original and validation cohorts. Strong co-occurrence of HLA alleles, especially DR and DQ, made assigning TCR associations to individual alleles difficult. Because HLA typing was missing for some donors at each locus, association tests included only the typed subset. Correlated functional status among segregating V segments might be attributable to linkage disequilibrium, but an unknown experimental factor could not be ruled out. Three of the identified cytomegalovirus-associated TCR beta chains were confirmed in vitro to be specific for cytomegalovirus antigens. Roughly uniform sequencing depth across donors was assumed in presence/absence analyses, although this assumption may not hold. A further reported finding was that TCR beta sequences accurately predicted the HLA-A and HLA-B alleles for most subjects in the first cohort. The 87-base-pair reads could not distinguish some IMGT-functional V segments, including TRBV6-2 and TRBV6-3, so those segments were excluded. Specific HLA alleles were associated with 15,000 to 20,000 TCR beta sequences at a false discovery rate of 0.05 in a later analysis. In a later genetic analysis, a missense DCLRE1C variant was associated with V-gene and J-gene trimming of TCR beta chains, and the association was replicated in an independent cohort. In a later analysis, the rate of TCR association differed among HLA loci, with DRB1 alleles having the most associated TCRs and HLA-C alleles having the fewest. According to a later genetic analysis, donors in an Asian-associated ancestry cluster had fewer N-insertions in productive TCRs than the approximately 710-donor mean. In an earlier analysis of approximately 600 of the donors, most TCR beta V segments were observed in productive rearrangements about 87% or about 30% of the time, broadly matching IMGT annotations. In a later analysis, most CMV-associated TCR beta chains were found to appear HLA-restricted, with HLA associations seemingly driven largely by CMV exposure. Compared with equally common non-associated chains, HLA-associated TCR beta chains in a later analysis were more clonally expanded and had lower generation probabilities. In this cohort, only TCR beta chains were sequenced, and detectable features were limited by the absence of alpha or paired-chain data.

The cohort comprised several hundred healthy bone marrow donors. At the time of sampling, all cohort members were nominally healthy, though unrecorded immune exposures were likely present. The donor tested CMV seronegative, placing the donor among the roughly 350 seronegative members of the cohort. A peripheral blood sample was collected from each donor, and TCR beta sequencing was performed on peripheral blood mononuclear cells. Genomic DNA was extracted from the blood cell samples with the Qiagen DNeasy Blood Extraction Kit. The germline V gene gives CDR1 as LGHNA and CDR2 as YNFKEQ. The CDR3 spans 15 residues, from the cysteine through the phenylalanine. The sequence is cut down to CDR3 DNA, 45 bases in frame from base 1. Trimming at the junction amounts to 4 bases on V and 3 bases on J, and the germline ends lie 13 bases apart. Regarding this clone: Its binding antigen is unknown. There are no base qualities to consult, and no much larger clone falls within one base.

The sequencing input was PBMCs. The V gene is TRBV4-2 and the J gene is TRBJ1-5; the D gene is possibly TRBD1, with 6 bases matching. This TCR was recovered from a man aged 40-55 years in good health and CMV-seronegative. The CDR3 is CASSLEWGHNQPQHF. The nucleotide sequence reads TGTGCCAGCAGCCTAGAGTGGGGGCACAATCAGCCCCAGCATTTT.